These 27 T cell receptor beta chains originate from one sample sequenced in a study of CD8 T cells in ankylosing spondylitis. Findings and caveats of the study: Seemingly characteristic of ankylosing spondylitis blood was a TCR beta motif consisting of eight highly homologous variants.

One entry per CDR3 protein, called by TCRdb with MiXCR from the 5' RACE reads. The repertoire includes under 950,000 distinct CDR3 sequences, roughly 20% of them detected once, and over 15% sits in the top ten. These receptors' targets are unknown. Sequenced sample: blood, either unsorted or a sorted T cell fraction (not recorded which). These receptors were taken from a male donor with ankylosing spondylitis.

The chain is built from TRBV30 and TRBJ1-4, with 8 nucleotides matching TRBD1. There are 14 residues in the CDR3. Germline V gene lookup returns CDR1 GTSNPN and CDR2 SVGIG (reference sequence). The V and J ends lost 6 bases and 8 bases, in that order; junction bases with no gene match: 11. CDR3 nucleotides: TGTGCCTGCTGGAGGCAGGGGGCAGGAGAAAAACTGTTTTTT. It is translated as CACWRQGAGEKLFF.

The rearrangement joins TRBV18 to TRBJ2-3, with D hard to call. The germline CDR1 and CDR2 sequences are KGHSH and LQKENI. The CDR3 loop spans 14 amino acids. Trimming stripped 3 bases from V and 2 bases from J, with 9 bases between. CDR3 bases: TGTGCCAGCTCACCCCTCGACAACACAGATACGCAGTATTTT. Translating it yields CASSPLDNTDTQYF.

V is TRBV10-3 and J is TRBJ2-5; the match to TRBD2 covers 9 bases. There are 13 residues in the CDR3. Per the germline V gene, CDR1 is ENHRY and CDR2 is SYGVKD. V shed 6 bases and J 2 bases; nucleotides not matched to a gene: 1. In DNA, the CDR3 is TGTGCCATCAGGACTAGCGGACAAGAGACCCAGTACTTC. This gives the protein CAIRTSGQETQYF.

The CDR3 region has the DNA TGTGCCAGCGAGAGGGGTCCGGGAACGAACACTGAAGCTTTCTTT. It yields the protein CASERGPGTNTEAFF. V and J are TRBV6-2 or TRBV6-3 and TRBJ1-1, with TRBD1 as a possible D gene (5 bases). The CDR3 is 15 residues long. Germline V gives CDR1 MNHEY, CDR2 SVGEGT. V lost 8 bases and J 1 base, leaving 17 bases between the germline ends.

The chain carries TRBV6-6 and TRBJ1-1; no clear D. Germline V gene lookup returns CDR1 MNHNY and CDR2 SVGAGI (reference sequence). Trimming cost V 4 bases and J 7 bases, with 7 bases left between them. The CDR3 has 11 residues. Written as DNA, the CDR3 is TGTGCCAGCAGTTTCAACTTTGAAGCTTTCTTT. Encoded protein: CASSFNFEAFF.

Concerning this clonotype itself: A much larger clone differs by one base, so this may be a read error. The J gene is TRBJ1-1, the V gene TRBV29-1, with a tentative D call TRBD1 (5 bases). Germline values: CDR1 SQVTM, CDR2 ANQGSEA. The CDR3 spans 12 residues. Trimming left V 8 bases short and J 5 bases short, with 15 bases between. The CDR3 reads CSRLHGGTEAFF. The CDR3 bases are TGCAGCAGACTACACGGGGGGACTGAAGCTTTCTTT. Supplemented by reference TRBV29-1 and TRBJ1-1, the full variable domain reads SAVISQKPSRDICQRGTSLTIQCQVDSQVTMMFWYRQQPGQSLTLIATANQGSEATYESGFVIDKFPISRPNLTFSTLTVSNMSPEDSSIYLCSRLHGGTEAFFGQGTRLTVV.

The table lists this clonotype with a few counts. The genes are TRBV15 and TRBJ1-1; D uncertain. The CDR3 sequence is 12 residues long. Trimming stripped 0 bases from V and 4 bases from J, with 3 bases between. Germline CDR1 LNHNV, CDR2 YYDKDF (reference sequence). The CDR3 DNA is TGTGCCACCAGCAGAGACCTCACTGAAGCTTTCTTT. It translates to CATSRDLTEAFF.

The CDR3 spells CASSLLAGASYNEQFF. The CDR3 bases are TGTGCCAGCAGCTTACTAGCGGGGGCCTCCTACAATGAGCAGTTCTTC. This chain links TRBV11-2 with TRBJ2-1; 10 bases are a match to TRBD2. The germline V gene encodes CDR1 SGHAT and CDR2 FQNNGV. V was pared by 2 bases and J by 0 bases, with 1 base of the junction left unmatched. CDR3 length equals 16 residues.

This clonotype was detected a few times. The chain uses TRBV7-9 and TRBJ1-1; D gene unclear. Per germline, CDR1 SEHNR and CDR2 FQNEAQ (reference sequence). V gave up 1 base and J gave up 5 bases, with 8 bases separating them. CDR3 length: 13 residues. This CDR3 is CASSLVAVTEAFF. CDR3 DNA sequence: TGTGCCAGCAGCTTAGTGGCAGTTACTGAAGCTTTCTTT.

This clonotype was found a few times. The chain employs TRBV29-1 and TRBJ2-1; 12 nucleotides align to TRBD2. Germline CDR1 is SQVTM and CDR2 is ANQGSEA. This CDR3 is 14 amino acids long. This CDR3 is CSSKLAGGLNEQFF. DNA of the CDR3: TGCAGTTCGAAACTAGCGGGAGGACTCAATGAGCAGTTCTTC.

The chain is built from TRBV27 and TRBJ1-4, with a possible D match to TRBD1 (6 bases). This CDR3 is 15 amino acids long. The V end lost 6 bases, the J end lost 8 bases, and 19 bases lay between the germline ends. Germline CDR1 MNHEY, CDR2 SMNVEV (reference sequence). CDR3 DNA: TGTGCCAGCAGCCCAGTGGGGGGCGCAGGAGAAAAACTGTTTTTT. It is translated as CASSPVGGAGEKLFF.

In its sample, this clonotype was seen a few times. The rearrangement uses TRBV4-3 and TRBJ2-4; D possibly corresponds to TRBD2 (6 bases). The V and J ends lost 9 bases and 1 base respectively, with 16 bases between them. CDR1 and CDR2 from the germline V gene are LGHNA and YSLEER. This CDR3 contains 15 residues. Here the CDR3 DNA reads TGCGCCAGTTCCCGGGGGAGGTCGGCCAAAAACATTCAGTACTTC. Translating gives CASSRGRSAKNIQYF.

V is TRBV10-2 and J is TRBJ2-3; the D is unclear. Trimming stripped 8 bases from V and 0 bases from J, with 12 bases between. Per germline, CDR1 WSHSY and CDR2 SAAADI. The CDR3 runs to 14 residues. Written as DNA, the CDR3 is TGCGCCAGCGACCCAGCCCTTAGCACAGATACGCAGTATTTT. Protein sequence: CASDPALSTDTQYF.

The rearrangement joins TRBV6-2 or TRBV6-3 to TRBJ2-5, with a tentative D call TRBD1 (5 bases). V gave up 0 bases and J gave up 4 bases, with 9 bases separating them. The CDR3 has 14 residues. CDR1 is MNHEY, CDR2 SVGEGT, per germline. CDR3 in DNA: TGTGCCAGCAGTTACTCATGGGGCGCAGAGACCCAGTACTTC. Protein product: CASSYSWGAETQYF.

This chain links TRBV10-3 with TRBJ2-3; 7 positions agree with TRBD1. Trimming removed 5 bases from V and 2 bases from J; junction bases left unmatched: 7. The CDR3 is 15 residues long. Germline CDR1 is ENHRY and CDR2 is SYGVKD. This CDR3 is CAISFTGTDTDTQYF. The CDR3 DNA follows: TGTGCCATCAGTTTTACCGGGACAGACACAGATACGCAGTATTTT.

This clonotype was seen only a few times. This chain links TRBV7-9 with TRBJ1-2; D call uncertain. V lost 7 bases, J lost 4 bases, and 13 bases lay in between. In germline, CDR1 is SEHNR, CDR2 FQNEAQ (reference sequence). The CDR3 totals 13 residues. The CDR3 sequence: CASNLDPSYGYTF. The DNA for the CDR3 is TGTGCCAGCAACCTCGACCCATCCTATGGCTACACCTTC. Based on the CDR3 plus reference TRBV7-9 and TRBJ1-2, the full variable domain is DTGVSQNPRHKITKRGQNVTFRCDPISEHNRLYWYRQTLGQGPEFLTYFQNEAQLEKSRLLSDRFSAERPKGSFSTLEIQRTEQGDSAMYLCASNLDPSYGYTFGSGTRLTVV.

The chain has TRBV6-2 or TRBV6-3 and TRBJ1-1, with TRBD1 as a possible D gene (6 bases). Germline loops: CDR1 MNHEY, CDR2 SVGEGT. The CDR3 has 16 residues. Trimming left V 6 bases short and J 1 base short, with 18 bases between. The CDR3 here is CASRALGADENTEAFF. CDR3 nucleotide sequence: TGTGCCAGCAGAGCCTTGGGGGCAGACGAGAACACTGAAGCTTTCTTT.

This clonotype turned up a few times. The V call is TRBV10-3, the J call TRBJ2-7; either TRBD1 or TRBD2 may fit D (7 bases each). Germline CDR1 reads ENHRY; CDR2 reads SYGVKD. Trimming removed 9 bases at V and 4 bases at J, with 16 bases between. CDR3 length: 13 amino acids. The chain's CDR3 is CAIGGDSPYEQYF. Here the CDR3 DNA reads TGTGCCATTGGGGGGGACAGCCCATACGAGCAGTACTTC.

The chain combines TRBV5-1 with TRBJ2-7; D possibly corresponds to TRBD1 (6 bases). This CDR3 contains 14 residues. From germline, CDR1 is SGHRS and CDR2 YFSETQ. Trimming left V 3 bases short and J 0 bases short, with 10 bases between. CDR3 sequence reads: CASSSGQLSYEQYF. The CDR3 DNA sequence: TGCGCCAGCAGCTCCGGACAGCTCTCCTACGAGCAGTACTTC.

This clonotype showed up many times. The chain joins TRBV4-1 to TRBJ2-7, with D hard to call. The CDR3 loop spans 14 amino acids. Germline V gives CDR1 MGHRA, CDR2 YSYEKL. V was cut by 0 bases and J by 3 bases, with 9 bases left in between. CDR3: CASSQETAVYEQYF. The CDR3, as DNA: TGCGCCAGCAGCCAAGAAACGGCTGTCTACGAGCAGTACTTC.

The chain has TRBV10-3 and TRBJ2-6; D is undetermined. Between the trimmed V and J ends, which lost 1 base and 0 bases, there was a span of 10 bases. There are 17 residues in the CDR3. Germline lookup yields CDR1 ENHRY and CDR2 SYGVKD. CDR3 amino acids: CAISEFPAVSGANVLTF. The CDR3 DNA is TGTGCCATCAGTGAGTTTCCGGCCGTCTCTGGGGCCAACGTCCTGACTTTC.

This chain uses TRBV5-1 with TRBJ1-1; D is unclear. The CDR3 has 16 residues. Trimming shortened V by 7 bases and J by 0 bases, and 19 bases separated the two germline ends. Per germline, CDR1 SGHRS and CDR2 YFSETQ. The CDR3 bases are TGCGCCAGCCGGCCGCCCGCTAAAGGAATGAACACTGAAGCTTTCTTT. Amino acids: CASRPPAKGMNTEAFF.

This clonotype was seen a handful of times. Written as DNA, the CDR3 is TGCAGTGCTAGTTCCTCCGGGACTAGAAGGTTCAATGAGCAGTTCTTC. Encoded protein: CSASSSGTRRFNEQFF. V is TRBV20-1 and J is TRBJ2-1; 8 bases are shared with TRBD2. Germline V lookup: CDR1 DFQATT, CDR2 SNEGSKA (reference sequence). Trimming took 3 bases from V and 6 from J; bases not matched to a gene: 13. CDR3 length equals 16 residues.

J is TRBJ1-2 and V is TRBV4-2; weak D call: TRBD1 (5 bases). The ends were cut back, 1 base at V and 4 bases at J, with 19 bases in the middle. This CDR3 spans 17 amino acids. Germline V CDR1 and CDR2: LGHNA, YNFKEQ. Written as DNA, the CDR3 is TGTGCCAGCAGCCAAGTCCTTGAGGTGGGGGTGGGCTATGGCTACACCTTC. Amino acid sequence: CASSQVLEVGVGYGYTF.

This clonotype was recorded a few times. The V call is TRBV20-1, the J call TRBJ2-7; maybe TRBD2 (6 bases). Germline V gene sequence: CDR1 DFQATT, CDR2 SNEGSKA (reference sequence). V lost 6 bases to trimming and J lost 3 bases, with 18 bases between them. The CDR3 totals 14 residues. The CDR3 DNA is TGCAGTGCAAGTAGCGGTACGAGGGTCTACGAGCAGTACTTC. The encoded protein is CSASSGTRVYEQYF.

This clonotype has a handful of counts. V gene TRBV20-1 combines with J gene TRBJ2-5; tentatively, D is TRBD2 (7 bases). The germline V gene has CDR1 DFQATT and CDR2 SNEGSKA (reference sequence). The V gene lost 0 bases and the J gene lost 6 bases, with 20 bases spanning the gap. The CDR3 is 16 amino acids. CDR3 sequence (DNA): TGCAGTGCTAGAGATGATTTATGGGGGGGCTTGAAGACCCAGTACTTC. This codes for CSARDDLWGGLKTQYF.

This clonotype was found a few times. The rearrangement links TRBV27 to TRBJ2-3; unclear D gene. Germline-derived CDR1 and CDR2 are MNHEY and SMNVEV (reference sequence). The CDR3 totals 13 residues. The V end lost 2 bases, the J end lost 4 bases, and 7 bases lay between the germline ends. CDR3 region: CASSLTTPDTQYF. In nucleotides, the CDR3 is TGTGCCAGCAGTTTAACGACCCCAGATACGCAGTATTTT.